Included here is one T cell receptor (beta chain) sequence, with context. Antigen: not known. A junction boundary mismatches the germline segment, possibly from a read error. The germline V gene has CDR1 SGHRS and CDR2 YFSETQ. The CDR3 loop spans 14 amino acids. This entry belongs to a study of cytomegalovirus exposure and HLA in healthy donors. Findings and caveats of the study: The records held CMV serostatus as the only immune exposure information. V- and J-gene trimming of TCR beta was linked (in a later analysis) to a missense DCLRE1C variant. Among donors in an Asian-associated ancestry cluster, a later analysis reportedly found fewer N-insertions than the approximately 700-donor mean. Most observed TCR sequences were rare, whereas some public TCRs were detected in many donors.

Use of 60 Vbeta and 13 Jbeta primers characterized the PCR. The table came from immunoSEQ multiplex PCR; TCRdb's copy has only in-frame clones and leaves some out. The repertoire holds over 130,000 clones, 75% to 85% seen once, with around 6.5% in the top ten. The V and J genes are TRBV5-1 and TRBJ2-5, with a possible D match to TRBD1 (6 bases). The source is a man in his fifties in good health and CMV-seropositive. Sequencing was carried out using PBMCs. For the CDR3, the DNA is TGCGCCAGCAGCTCTTCGGACAGTCAAGGGACCCAGTACTTC. It encodes CASSSSDSQGTQYF.